This passage covers 32 T cell receptor beta chains from one sample sequenced in a study of blood T cell repertoires in COVID-19. Profiled with immunoSEQ multiplex PCR; TCRdb holds only in-frame clones, not every one. This sample yields about 120,000 clones, of which about 85% are seen a single time; 3% to 4% belongs to the top ten. Sequencing was done on a sample of peripheral blood. Source of these receptors: a man in his sixties with acute or convalescent COVID-19.

The V gene is TRBV12-3 or TRBV12-4, the J gene TRBJ1-1; TRBD1 matches 7 bases. This CDR3 has 12 amino acids. The ends lost 5 bases at V and 4 bases at J; junction bases unmatched: 1. CDR3 loop: CASSRQGTEAFF. The CDR3 DNA reads as TGTGCCAGCAGTAGACAGGGCACTGAAGCTTTCTTT.

The genes are TRBV29-1 and TRBJ2-5; a weak D match, TRBD1 (6 bases). This CDR3 comprises 12 residues. Trimming removed 7 bases from V and 2 bases from J, with 11 bases in between. Germline CDR1 and CDR2: SQVTM and ANQGSEA. This CDR3 is CSGYREQETQYF. CDR3 in DNA: TGCAGCGGTTACAGGGAACAAGAGACCCAGTACTTC.

This clone was recorded once. The V and J genes are TRBV27 and TRBJ2-5; 8 nucleotides align to TRBD2. Germline V lookup: CDR1 MNHEY, CDR2 SMNVEV (reference sequence). The CDR3 is made up of 19 amino acids. Trimming took 3 bases from V and 2 from J; bases not matched to a gene: 17. The DNA for the CDR3 is TGTGCCAGCAGTTTGCGGGGGGAGTTGAGAAAGATGCGACAAGAGACCCAGTACTTC. This translates into CASSLRGELRKMRQETQYF.

The V and J genes are TRBV7-2 and TRBJ1-1; unclear D gene. Germline values: CDR1 SGHTA, CDR2 FQGNSA. The CDR3 extends over 13 amino acids. Trimming removed 1 base at V and 4 bases at J, with 7 bases between. DNA of the CDR3: TGTGCCAGCAGCTTAGAACCCAGCACTGAAGCTTTCTTT. Amino acid sequence: CASSLEPSTEAFF.

In nucleotides, the CDR3 is TGTGCCAGCAGCCGGGGGCTGGATTCACCCCTCCACTTT. The encoded protein is CASSRGLDSPLHF. The rearrangement links TRBV3-1 (or the pseudogene TRBV3-2) to TRBJ1-6, with a possible D match to TRBD1 (6 bases). CDR1 LGHDT and CDR2 YNNKEL come from the germline V gene (reference sequence). This CDR3 is built from 13 residues. Deletions cut 4 bases from V and 8 bases from J, with 9 bases between.

The chain joins TRBV19 to TRBJ2-3, with 7 bases lining up with TRBD1. J gave up 2 bases and V 10 bases, and 9 bases lay outside the gene matches. This CDR3 is 14 amino acids long. CDR1 LNHDA and CDR2 SQIVND come from the germline V gene (reference sequence). This chain's CDR3 is CATNDRVNTDTQYF. The CDR3 coding sequence is TGTGCCACCAATGACAGGGTAAACACAGATACGCAGTATTTT.

V and J are TRBV19 and TRBJ2-4, with D possibly being TRBD2 (5 bases). Trimming took off 6 bases at V and 9 bases at J, with 18 bases between the two ends. Germline CDR1 is LNHDA and CDR2 is SQIVND (reference sequence). The CDR3 sequence is 14 residues long. The CDR3 region is CASRERFQTGIQYF. In nucleotides, the CDR3 is TGTGCCAGTAGAGAGCGGTTTCAGACGGGCATTCAGTACTTC.

The rearrangement uses TRBV28 and TRBJ2-6, with TRBD1 as a possible D gene (6 bases). Germline V gene lookup returns CDR1 MDHEN and CDR2 SYDVKM. The CDR3 spans 15 residues. V was cut by 8 bases and J by 2 bases, with 13 bases left in between. The CDR3 sequence: CASHATGTGANVLTF. As DNA, the CDR3 is TGTGCCAGCCACGCAACAGGGACTGGGGCCAACGTCCTGACTTTC.

The V call is TRBV19, the J call TRBJ2-1; D unresolved. V was cut by 7 bases and J by 0 bases, with 16 bases left in between. Germline V gene lookup returns CDR1 LNHDA and CDR2 SQIVND (reference sequence). The CDR3 loop spans 16 amino acids. The CDR3 is CASMEQSISSYNEQFF. CDR3 DNA sequence: TGTGCCAGTATGGAACAGTCTATAAGCTCCTACAATGAGCAGTTCTTC.

This sequence joins TRBV7-9 and TRBJ2-1; possibly TRBD2 for D (6 bases). V lost 3 bases, J lost 9 bases, and 18 bases lay in between. The length of the CDR3 is 15 residues. Germline V gene data show CDR1 as SEHNR and CDR2 as FQNEAQ (reference sequence). CDR3 sequence: CASSLEGSRSGEQFF. The CDR3 coding sequence is TGTGCCAGCAGCTTGGAGGGGAGTAGGTCAGGTGAGCAGTTCTTC.

For this clone: Other DNA sequences in the sample encode the same CDR3. The rearrangement joins TRBV6-5 to TRBJ2-3; D ambiguous. Per germline, CDR1 MNHEY and CDR2 SVGAGI. This CDR3 is 14 amino acids long. Trimming left V 2 bases short and J 0 bases short, with 6 bases between. Here the CDR3 reads CASSYGQSTDTQYF. DNA for the CDR3: TGTGCCAGCAGTTACGGTCAGAGCACAGATACGCAGTATTTT.

The CDR3 DNA sequence: TGTGCCAGCAGAAATAGCGGGAGCGTGTCGGATACGCAGTATTTT. This encodes CASRNSGSVSDTQYF. The chain couples TRBV7-2 to TRBJ2-3; 9 nucleotides agree with TRBD2. This CDR3 has 15 residues. J was trimmed by 6 bases and V by 6 bases; bases with no gene match: 10. Germline V gives CDR1 SGHTA, CDR2 FQGNSA.

This chain uses TRBV19 with TRBJ2-7, with TRBD1 matching over 11 bases. The CDR3 loop spans 16 amino acids. The V gene's germline CDR1 is LNHDA and CDR2 SQIVND (reference sequence). Trimming removed 3 bases from V and 0 bases from J; junction bases left unmatched: 4. CDR3 nucleotides: TGTGCCAGTAGTATTTCGGACAGGGGGCACTCCTACGAGCAGTACTTC. This codes for CASSISDRGHSYEQYF.

The rearrangement uses TRBV3-1 (or the pseudogene TRBV3-2) and TRBJ2-1, with 9 bases lining up with TRBD2. The junction had 7 bases not matched to a gene; V was cut back by 5 bases and J by 5 bases. The CDR3 totals 15 residues. Germline CDR1 and CDR2: LGHDT and YNNKEL (reference sequence). This CDR3 reads CASSLAGVYHNEQFF. The CDR3 region has the DNA TGTGCCAGCAGCTTAGCGGGAGTTTACCACAATGAGCAGTTCTTC.

V is TRBV19 and J is TRBJ2-5; 10 bases fit TRBD2. V trimming: 4 bases; J trimming: 3 bases; junction bases outside the gene matches: 8. Germline V CDR1 and CDR2: LNHDA, SQIVND (reference sequence). The CDR3 is 16 amino acids. The CDR3 reads CASSSIRTSGEETQYF. CDR3 nucleotides: TGTGCCAGTAGTAGTATCAGGACTAGCGGTGAAGAGACCCAGTACTTC.

Details on this clone: A much larger clone differs by one base, so this may be a read error. At the DNA level, this CDR3 is encoded by other sequences in the same sample as well. This chain uses TRBV7-2 with TRBJ2-3, with TRBD1 identical over 9 bases. CDR1 SGHTA and CDR2 FQGNSA come from the germline V gene. CDR3 length equals 15 residues. J was trimmed by 3 bases and V by 3 bases; bases with no gene match: 4. The CDR3 loop reads CASSLDRGRTDTQYF. CDR3 nucleotide sequence: TGTGCCAGCAGCTTGGACAGGGGAAGGACAGATACGCAGTATTTT. Variable domain in full (rest from reference TRBV7-2 and TRBJ2-3): GAGVSQSPSNKVTEKGKDVELRCDPISGHTALYWYRQSLGQGLEFLIYFQGNSAPDKSGLPSDRFSAERTGGSVSTLTIQRTQQEDSAVYLCASSLDRGRTDTQYFGPGTRLTVL.

The chain employs TRBV24-1 and TRBJ2-1; TRBD2 agrees at 8 bases. CDR1 is KGHDR and CDR2 is SFDVKD in the germline V gene. The CDR3 consists of 17 residues. The junction had 6 bases not matched to a gene; V was cut back by 3 bases and J by 0 bases. CDR3 sequence (DNA): TGTGCCACCAGTGATCCGACTAGCGCGAGCTCCTACAATGAGCAGTTCTTC. Protein sequence: CATSDPTSASSYNEQFF.

Turning to this clone: Compared with germline, one end of the junction differs, possibly owing to a read error. The genes are TRBV7-2 and TRBJ2-3, with a possible D match to TRBD2 (5 bases). The CDR3 spans 15 residues. From germline, CDR1 is SGHTA and CDR2 FQGNSA. CDR3 coding DNA: TGTGCCAGCAGCTTACGGTTGACTACCACAGATATGCAGTATTTT. Its protein is CASSLRLTTTDMQYF.

The gene calls are TRBV4-1 and TRBJ1-4, with TRBD1 as a possible D gene (5 bases). Germline V gene lookup returns CDR1 MGHRA and CDR2 YSYEKL. This CDR3 contains 19 residues. Deletions cut 3 bases from V and 3 bases from J, with 23 bases between. CDR3: CASSQSPLVGTGANEKLFF. The DNA for the CDR3 is TGCGCCAGCAGCCAGAGCCCGCTCGTGGGCACGGGGGCTAATGAAAAACTGTTTTTT.

This clone came up a few times. The chain is built from TRBV9 and TRBJ2-3; 7 bases map to TRBD1. The CDR3 spans 14 residues. Trimming removed 4 bases from V and 5 bases from J; junction bases left unmatched: 7. Per the germline V gene, CDR1 is SGDLS and CDR2 is YYNGEE. The CDR3 nucleotides are TGTGCCAGCAGCCAACTCACAGGGGAAGATACGCAGTATTTT. Translating it yields CASSQLTGEDTQYF.

J is TRBJ1-3 and V is TRBV5-1; D uncertain. The V gene lost 0 bases and the J gene lost 2 bases, with 6 bases spanning the gap. CDR3 length: 14 residues. Germline V lookup: CDR1 SGHRS, CDR2 YFSETQ. The CDR3 loop reads CASSLGLAGNTIYF. For the CDR3, the DNA is TGCGCCAGCAGCTTGGGGTTAGCTGGAAACACCATATATTTT.

CDR3 coding DNA: TGTGCCAGCAGCCGAGACAGGGGTGGGCACGAGCAGTACTTC. Translation: CASSRDRGGHEQYF. This sequence joins TRBV6-5 and TRBJ2-7, with 8 positions matching TRBD1. J gave up 5 bases and V 6 bases, and 9 bases lay outside the gene matches. CDR1 is MNHEY and CDR2 is SVGAGI in the germline V gene. The CDR3 sequence is 14 residues long.

V is TRBV27 and J is TRBJ1-2, with 8 bases that match TRBD1. Looked up from germline, CDR1 is MNHEY and CDR2 is SMNVEV (reference sequence). The CDR3 is made up of 14 amino acids. Unmatched junction bases numbered 5, after V lost 2 bases and J lost 6 bases. CDR3 amino acids: CASSLLGQGDGYTF. In DNA, the CDR3 is TGTGCCAGCAGTTTACTTGGACAGGGAGATGGCTACACCTTC.

The CDR3 is CASPGQGAQGQYF. Written as DNA, the CDR3 is TGTGCCAGTCCGGGACAGGGGGCGCAGGGGCAGTACTTC. This chain joins TRBV6-4 and TRBJ2-7, with 12 nucleotides matching TRBD1. V was clipped by 9 bases and J by 9 bases; unmatched bases: 9. This CDR3 is 13 amino acids long. Germline V gives CDR1 MRHNA, CDR2 SNTAGT.

The J gene is TRBJ1-5, the V gene TRBV24-1, with D perhaps matching TRBD1 (6 bases). V was pared by 2 bases and J by 2 bases, with 12 bases between. CDR3 length equals 16 residues. CDR1 and CDR2 from the germline V gene are KGHDR and SFDVKD. In DNA form, the CDR3 reads TGTGCCACCAGTGATTCCTCGGCAGGGGGCAATCAGCCCCAGCATTTT. Its translation: CATSDSSAGGNQPQHF.

V gene TRBV19 combines with J gene TRBJ1-4; a possible D gene is TRBD1 (6 bases). CDR1 LNHDA and CDR2 SQIVND come from the germline V gene (reference sequence). CDR3 length equals 17 residues. Trimming took off 5 bases at V and 0 bases at J, with 16 bases between the two ends. CDR3 sequence: CASSPRTVFATNEKLFF. CDR3 DNA: TGTGCCAGTAGTCCGAGGACAGTCTTCGCAACTAATGAAAAACTGTTTTTT.

J is TRBJ2-7 and V is TRBV6-1; D may be TRBD2 (5 bases). Germline V gene lookup returns CDR1 MNHNS and CDR2 SASEGT. Trimming stripped 2 bases from V and 5 bases from J, with 16 bases between. The CDR3 spans 15 residues. In DNA, the CDR3 is TGTGCCAGCAGTGAATTGACTATGGGGATCAACGAGCAGTACTTC. It encodes CASSELTMGINEQYF.

CDR3 nucleotides: TGTGCCAGCAGCGCATCAGGACACCAGAACACTGAAGCTTTCTTT. Encoded protein: CASSASGHQNTEAFF. This chain uses TRBV9 with TRBJ1-1; possibly TRBD1 for D (5 bases). Germline values: CDR1 SGDLS, CDR2 YYNGEE. This CDR3 is 15 amino acids long. V was clipped by 3 bases and J by 1 base, with 13 bases between them.

The chain uses TRBV28 and TRBJ2-3; no definite D call. V was cut by 8 bases and J by 1 base, with 22 bases left in between. The length of the CDR3 is 17 residues. Germline CDR1 is MDHEN and CDR2 is SYDVKM. The CDR3 spells CASATAAGPGGTDTQYF. In DNA, the CDR3 is TGTGCCAGCGCGACGGCGGCTGGCCCTGGCGGCACAGATACGCAGTATTTT. The full variable domain, completed using reference TRBV28 and TRBJ2-3, is DVKVTQSSRYLVKRTGEKVFLECVQDMDHENMFWYRQDPGLGLRLIYFSYDVKMKEKGDIPEGYSVSREKKERFSLILESASTNQTSMYLCASATAAGPGGTDTQYFGPGTRLTVL.

This clone has just one count. The chain is built from TRBV3-1 (or the pseudogene TRBV3-2) and TRBJ2-7; TRBD1 matches at 8 bases. CDR1 and CDR2 from the germline V gene are LGHDT and YNNKEL (reference sequence). V dropped 3 bases and J dropped 12; count of bases not matched to a gene: 7. This CDR3 has 12 amino acids. DNA for the CDR3: TGTGCCAGCAGCCAGGAACCCAGGGGGCTGTACTTC. Protein: CASSQEPRGLYF.

The table lists this clone with a count of one. The chain joins TRBV7-2 to TRBJ2-2; 8 nucleotides agree with TRBD1. V lost 5 bases and J lost 6; bases outside the gene matches: 8. CDR1 SGHTA and CDR2 FQGNSA come from the germline V gene. The CDR3 length is 15 residues. The CDR3 loop is CASSTRGQGPGELFF. DNA of the CDR3: TGTGCCAGCAGCACTCGAGGACAGGGCCCCGGGGAGCTGTTTTTT.

The rearrangement uses TRBV7-2 and TRBJ1-5; 7 bases line up with TRBD1. The CDR3 length is 14 residues. Germline CDR1 reads SGHTA; CDR2 reads FQGNSA. With V trimmed by 5 bases and J by 6 bases, 7 bases remained unmatched. In DNA form, the CDR3 reads TGTGCCAGCAGCCGTGGGGACAGCGGTCAGCCCCAGCATTTT. As protein: CASSRGDSGQPQHF.